This T cell receptor beta chain was documented in a study of CD8+ T cells in alopecia areata (dated by TCRdb to the late 2010s). Study-level background: Treated patients were enrolled in an open-label pilot trial of oral tofacitinib at 5 to 10 mg twice daily for moderate-to-severe alopecia areata. Tofacitinib was administered for 6 to 18 months, and 6 months of follow-up off drug were then conducted to assess delayed response and recurrence. The study used high-throughput TCRbeta sequencing to examine T cell clonal expansion in alopecia areata, in both the C3H/HeJ mouse model and human patients. Human TCRbeta sequencing covered scalp tissue and sorted CD4+ and CD8+ peripheral blood T cells from patchy and totalis/universalis alopecia areata patients and healthy controls. Biopsies were taken from tofacitinib-treated patients at baseline and again at 4 and 24 weeks into treatment, and several of those patients also had a later scalp biopsy. Clonality in the scalp was compared among normal scalp (n=4), patchy alopecia areata scalp (n=8), and alopecia totalis/universalis scalp (n=8). RNA was obtained with the PAXgene miRNA kit for fixed scalp, the miRNeasy kit for PBMCs, and the RNeasy kit for mouse skin. TCRbeta CDR3 regions were amplified by immunoSEQ multiplex PCR with 35 Vbeta forward and 13 Jbeta reverse primers.

The sample's time point label, in plain terms: baseline before oral tofacitinib. Peripheral blood and lesional scalp punch biopsies were obtained from patients with alopecia areata. PBMCs were isolated by density centrifugation and stained for CD3, CD4 and CD8, after which CD4+ and CD8+ T cells were sorted on a FACSAria. The library relied on the immunoSEQ multiplex PCR assay. RNA was extracted from all samples and reverse transcribed into cDNA, which served as template for TCR sequencing. SuperScript III was used to make first-strand cDNA, primed with a 2:1 mix of oligo-dT and random hexamers. A synthetic immune receptor repertoire was used to measure amplification bias, and any remaining bias was corrected computationally. The authors processed their data as follows. Raw reads were preprocessed to remove errors, and CDR3 was defined according to IMGT conventions as the region from the conserved cysteine to phenylalanine. Clonality was calculated as 1 minus Shannon entropy normalized by log2 of the number of productive unique TCRs. CD4 or CD8 identity of scalp clones was inferred by cross-referencing scalp TCRbeta sequences with sorted blood CD4 and CD8 repertoires. This immuneACCESS table, as held by TCRdb, lists in-frame sequences with V and J called but not all clones. Of the missing ones, under half trace to an unresolved V gene in checked studies; the others have no known cause. V, J and clone size were drawn from that table, and D and trimming were deduced from the DNA. This sample lists about 150,000 clones; more than 45% were detected once. The top ten clonotypes cover roughly a fifth of the sample.

Overall study outcomes, separate from this receptor: Scalp TCR repertoire analysis is complicated because resident alphabeta T cells in normal human skin are also sequenced, whereas mouse skin is dominated by gammadelta T cells. Shared TCR sequences between patients were less evident than in mice, which may be partly attributable to HLA diversity in the patient population. Compared with normal scalp, lesional scalp had higher clonality and more expanded CD8+ clones, particularly in alopecia totalis/universalis, a pattern that suggests antigenic drive.

Trimming leaves V shorter by 8 bases and J shorter by 1 base, with the junction holding 13 bases beyond the gene matches. The germline V gene (reference sequence) supplies CDR1 GTSNPN and CDR2 SVGIG. The CDR3 runs 15 residues from the cysteine to the phenylalanine. The only DNA kept is the CDR3, 45 bases in frame from the first base. Worth noting for this clone: Its antigen has not been determined. No base qualities exist here, and no much larger clone lies one base off it.

The sample was CD8+ T cells sorted from blood, taken at week 0. The sequence links TRBV30 to TRBJ2-7, and TRBD2 aligns with 8 junction nucleotides. The TCR comes from a human donor with alopecia areata. The encoded CDR3 is CAAWVMRGASYEQYF. The sequenced DNA: TGTGCCGCATGGGTGATGCGGGGGGCATCCTACGAGCAGTACTTC. When the CDR3 is completed using the reference TRBV30 and TRBJ2-7 genes on either side, the full variable domain is SQTIHQWPATLVQPVGSPLSLECTVEGTSNPNLYWYRQAAGRGLQLLFYSVGIGQISSEVPQNLSASRPQDRQFILSSKKLLLSDSGFYLCAAWVMRGASYEQYFGPGTRLTVT.